The T cell receptor (beta chain) described here comes from a study of blood T cell repertoires in COVID-19. V was trimmed by 0 bases and J by 7 bases, leaving 13 bases between them. Germline values: CDR1 GTSNPN, CDR2 SVGIG (reference sequence). The CDR3 has 14 residues. Assignments of participants to cohorts depended upon their own reported clinical history. Using immunoSEQ multiplex PCR, the repertoire was profiled, and TCRdb retains in-frame clones only, with some absent. The sample includes approximately 250,000 clones, over 75% of them seen just once. This clone has more than one count but fewer than ten.

Sequencing used PBMCs or T cells enriched from blood (not recorded which). This sequence originates from a woman aged 30 to 39 who had recovered from COVID-19. The chain couples TRBV30 to TRBJ1-5; D is perhaps TRBD1 (5 bases). The CDR3 nucleotides read TGTGCCTGGAGTGTAAGCAGGGATCGGCAGCCCCAGCATTTT. Amino acids: CAWSVSRDRQPQHF.